The TCR beta chain described here comes from a study of human T cells and chemical hapten exposure. Trimming pared 5 bases from V and 3 bases from J, leaving 17 bases between. CDR1 and CDR2 (germline): SEHNR, FQNEAQ (reference sequence). The CDR3 loop spans 15 amino acids. Each CDR3 protein gets one entry after TCRdb re-called the RACE reads with MiXCR. The sample has 280,000 or so distinct CDR3 sequences, over 7.5% seen once. The time point here: pre-sensitization, week 0. Treatment here: therapeutic diphenylcyclopropenone sensitization with weekly scalp DPC. This material consisted of whole blood, taken in connection with sensitization to the hapten diphenylcyclopropenone (DPC). This sequence was found in a young man with alopecia areata. Some clones in this sample may be carry-over from other donors' samples. The rearrangement joins TRBV7-9 to TRBJ2-7, with D possibly being TRBD1 (5 bases). The CDR3 here is CASSPPVGQGYEQYF. CDR3 coding DNA: TGTGCCAGCAGCCCCCCGGTAGGTCAGGGCTACGAGCAGTACTTC.